This T cell receptor (beta chain) originates from a study of T cell repertoires in cytomegalovirus infection. At the level of the study: Well-studied HLA-B-restricted epitopes and recently identified HLA-C-restricted epitopes of CMV were both used in the study.

CDR1 and CDR2 from the germline V gene are SGHTA and FQGNSA. This CDR3 is 15 amino acids long. Germline trimming cut 7 bases from V and 4 bases from J; bases unmatched to any gene: 9. Via MiXCR, TCRdb re-called the reads, giving one row per CDR3 protein. The sample has 650,000 to 850,000 distinct CDR3 sequences; 29% are singletons. In this sample, this clonotype turned up many times. Its antigen is as yet unknown. This sample comprised cultured CD8+ T cells from PBMCs, obtained from culture after CMV antigen stimulation. V is TRBV7-2 and J is TRBJ1-5; 8 nucleotides agree with TRBD1. This sequence was found in a human donor in good health (CMV status not recorded). Some clones in this sample may be carry-over from other donors' samples. The CDR3 is CASTVVDRENQPQHF. CDR3 in DNA: TGTGCCAGCACCGTAGTGGACAGGGAGAATCAGCCCCAGCATTTT. The whole variable domain, remainder taken from reference TRBV7-2 and TRBJ1-5, is GAGVSQSPSNKVTEKGKDVELRCDPISGHTALYWYRQSLGQGLEFLIYFQGNSAPDKSGLPSDRFSAERTGGSVSTLTIQRTQQEDSAVYLCASTVVDRENQPQHFGDGTRLSIL.